This T cell receptor beta chain came from a study of neurological immune-mediated disorders. Unsorted libraries were generated from 2 million PBMCs held at -80 degrees C. V dropped 6 bases and J dropped 0 bases, with 11 bases sitting between them. The CDR3 extends over 13 amino acids. CDR1 is DFQATT, CDR2 SNEGSKA, per germline (reference sequence). TCRdb redid the calling of the 5' RACE reads with MiXCR, one entry per CDR3 protein. The sample holds 54,000 or so distinct CDR3 sequences; roughly 3.3% are singletons and the top ten take 2.5% to 4%. The clonotype comes from a woman aged 25 to 39 with multiple sclerosis. The chain has TRBV20-1 and TRBJ1-1, with D tentatively TRBD1 (6 bases). The sample consisted of PBMCs. The CDR3, as DNA: TGCAGTGCGGGGGGCCCGATGAACACTGAAGCTTTCTTT. This translates into CSAGGPMNTEAFF.